This is a list of T cell receptor beta chains from one sample in a study of blood T cell repertoires in COVID-19. Sequencing used immunoSEQ multiplex PCR; TCRdb keeps in-frame clones, though not all of them. The sample lists roughly 200,000 clones; 75% to 90% were seen once. Sequencing was carried out using PBMCs or T cells enriched from blood (not recorded which). Receptors were obtained from a man aged 35 to 55 who had recovered from COVID-19. Both conserved end residues are part of each CDR3. Fields, in order: D gene, V gene, clone size, J gene, CDR3 DNA, CDR3 protein. D genes are given only for firm matches. Size is stated for part of the rows, as once, few or many counts, or as a class when the clone is expanded.

D: TRBD1
V: TRBV7-7
size: -
J: TRBJ2-7
DNA: TGTGCTAGCAGCTTAGACAGGGCAAACGAGCAGTACTTC
CDR3: CASSLDRANEQYF

D: TRBD1
V: TRBV12-3/TRBV12-4
size: -
J: TRBJ1-2
DNA: TGTGCCAGCAGCGGGGACAGCTATGGCTACACCTTC
CDR3: CASSGDSYGYTF

D: TRBD1
V: TRBV27
size: -
J: TRBJ2-7
DNA: TGTGCCAGCAGTATAAGAGGGGGGGACAGGGGGTACGAGCAGTACTTC
CDR3: CASSIRGGDRGYEQYF

D: -
V: TRBV7-9
size: few
J: TRBJ2-7
DNA: TGTGCCAGCAGCTTAATGGGCGACGAGCAGTACTTC
CDR3: CASSLMGDEQYF

D: TRBD1
V: TRBV27
size: -
J: TRBJ2-7
DNA: TGTGCCAGCAGTTTCGGGACAGACTACGAGCAGTACTTC
CDR3: CASSFGTDYEQYF

D: -
V: TRBV30
size: -
J: TRBJ2-6
DNA: TGTGCCTGGCTGGCCAACGTCCTGACTTTC
CDR3: CAWLANVLTF

D: -
V: TRBV4-1
size: once
J: TRBJ1-1
DNA: TGCGCCAGCAGTCCCATCGGGAACACTGAAGCTTTCTTT
CDR3: CASSPIGNTEAFF

D: -
V: TRBV6-1
size: -
J: TRBJ1-3
DNA: TGTGCCAGCAGTGAAGGTTGGGGAGGAAGTGGAAACACCATATATTTT
CDR3: CASSEGWGGSGNTIYF

D: TRBD1
V: TRBV24-1
size: -
J: TRBJ1-1
DNA: TGTGCCACCAGGGGGGACAGGGGGGGAATGAACACTGAAGCTTTCTTT
CDR3: CATRGDRGGMNTEAFF

D: -
V: TRBV19
size: -
J: TRBJ1-2
DNA: TGTGCCAGTAGCCCCGACAGAGCGAACTATGGCTACACCTTC
CDR3: CASSPDRANYGYTF

D: -
V: TRBV7-9
size: few
J: TRBJ1-4
DNA: TGTGCCAGCAGCTTAGTCCCCAGTCCAAAACTGTTTTTT
CDR3: CASSLVPSPKLFF

D: -
V: TRBV5-5
size: -
J: TRBJ1-1
DNA: TGTGCCAGCAGCTCGGACAGTCTTAGTATGAACACTGAAGCTTTCTTT
CDR3: CASSSDSLSMNTEAFF

D: -
V: TRBV5-4
size: -
J: TRBJ1-1
DNA: TGTGCCATCCAGGGAGGGACCCACTACACTGAAGCTTTCTTT
CDR3: CAIQGGTHYTEAFF

D: -
V: TRBV30
size: -
J: TRBJ1-6
DNA: TGTGCCTGGGGGAGGGGGACATATAATTCACCCCTCCACTTT
CDR3: CAWGRGTYNSPLHF

D: TRBD1
V: TRBV9
size: -
J: TRBJ2-1
DNA: TGTGCCAGCAGCCCCCGGACCGGGACAGGGGTTATCAATGAGCAGTTCTTC
CDR3: CASSPRTGTGVINEQFF

D: TRBD2
V: TRBV6-4
size: -
J: TRBJ2-5
DNA: TGTGCCAGCAATGCAGCGGGAGCGGGAGAGACCCAGTACTTC
CDR3: CASNAAGAGETQYF

D: -
V: TRBV24-1
size: -
J: TRBJ2-4
DNA: TGTGCCACCAGTGATTTGGGCAGGGATTCGGACATTCAGTACTTC
CDR3: CATSDLGRDSDIQYF

D: TRBD2
V: TRBV11-2
size: few
J: TRBJ2-7
DNA: TGTGCCAGCAGCTTGGGAGCGGGAGTAAGTCCCTACGAGCAGTACTTC
CDR3: CASSLGAGVSPYEQYF

D: TRBD1
V: TRBV5-1
size: -
J: TRBJ2-1
DNA: TGCGCCAGCAGCTTTGACAGGGTGATCAATGAGCAGTTCTTC
CDR3: CASSFDRVINEQFF

D: TRBD1
V: TRBV27
size: -
J: TRBJ1-1
DNA: TGTGCCAGCAGTCTAGCACAGGGGCCCGTTGAAGCTTTCTTT
CDR3: CASSLAQGPVEAFF

D: -
V: TRBV28
size: -
J: TRBJ1-1
DNA: TGTGCCAGCAGTCTGTACAGGGTCACTGAAGCTTTCTTT
CDR3: CASSLYRVTEAFF

D: -
V: TRBV5-5
size: -
J: TRBJ1-2
DNA: TGTGCCAGCAGCTTGGCAGGGGCAGAGCTATATGGCTACACCTTC
CDR3: CASSLAGAELYGYTF

D: -
V: TRBV11-3
size: -
J: TRBJ1-2
DNA: TGTGCCAGCAGCTTAGGGGGAGATGGCTACACCTTC
CDR3: CASSLGGDGYTF

D: -
V: TRBV19
size: -
J: TRBJ1-1
DNA: TGTGCCAGTAGTATCGGGGGGAAACCCTTGAACACTGAAGCTTTCTTT
CDR3: CASSIGGKPLNTEAFF

D: TRBD1
V: TRBV15
size: -
J: TRBJ1-5
DNA: TGTGCCACCAGGGGGGGACAGGGGAGCAGTCAGCCCCAGCATTTT
CDR3: CATRGGQGSSQPQHF

D: -
V: TRBV27
size: -
J: TRBJ1-6
DNA: TGTGCCAGCAGGCCTATGAGTTCCTATAATTCACCCCTCCACTTT
CDR3: CASRPMSSYNSPLHF

D: -
V: TRBV28
size: -
J: TRBJ1-2
DNA: TGTGCCAGCAGTTTAGCGGCGGAACATGGCTACACCTTC
CDR3: CASSLAAEHGYTF

D: -
V: TRBV27
size: once
J: TRBJ2-5
DNA: TGTGCCAGCAGTTTATCGGGGAGGGAGACCCAGTACTTC
CDR3: CASSLSGRETQYF

D: -
V: TRBV3-1/TRBV3-2
size: once
J: TRBJ2-5
DNA: TGTGCCAGCAGCCGCGGAGGAGGGGAGACCCAGTACTTC
CDR3: CASSRGGGETQYF

D: TRBD1
V: TRBV5-1
size: -
J: TRBJ1-1
DNA: TGCGCCAGCAGCTTGGAACAGGGGATTCCGAACACTGAAGCTTTCTTT
CDR3: CASSLEQGIPNTEAFF

D: -
V: TRBV25-1
size: -
J: TRBJ2-4
DNA: TGTGCCAGCAGTTACTCCGGGGGAGCCAAAAACATTCAGTACTTC
CDR3: CASSYSGGAKNIQYF

D: -
V: TRBV12-3/TRBV12-4
size: once
J: TRBJ2-7
DNA: TGTGCCAGCAGGCTTGGGTGGAGGGAGCAGTACTTC
CDR3: CASRLGWREQYF

D: -
V: TRBV2
size: -
J: TRBJ1-1
DNA: TGTGCCAGCAGAAGCTACAGGGCGAACACTGAAGCTTTCTTT
CDR3: CASRSYRANTEAFF

D: -
V: TRBV11-3
size: -
J: TRBJ1-6
DNA: TGTGCCAGCAGCTTTAAGGGGCCCAATTCACCCCTCCACTTT
CDR3: CASSFKGPNSPLHF

D: TRBD2
V: TRBV27
size: once
J: TRBJ2-7
DNA: TGTGCCAGCAGTCCTCGGCTAGCGGGAGTTCTCGAGCAGTACTTC
CDR3: CASSPRLAGVLEQYF

D: TRBD1
V: TRBV11-1
size: -
J: TRBJ2-7
DNA: TGTGCCAGCAGCTGGACAGGGCCCTACGAGCAGTACTTC
CDR3: CASSWTGPYEQYF

D: TRBD1
V: TRBV5-5
size: -
J: TRBJ1-1
DNA: TGTGCCAGCAGCTTGGGTGGGACAGGACTGAACACTGAAGCTTTCTTT
CDR3: CASSLGGTGLNTEAFF

D: TRBD1
V: TRBV5-1
size: -
J: TRBJ1-1
DNA: TGCGCCAGCAGCCCCCGGACAGGGGAGGACACTGAAGCTTTCTTT
CDR3: CASSPRTGEDTEAFF

D: -
V: TRBV29-1
size: -
J: TRBJ2-1
DNA: TGCAGCGTTAAACTAGGCGATGAGCAGTTCTTC
CDR3: CSVKLGDEQFF

D: TRBD1
V: TRBV19
size: -
J: TRBJ1-2
DNA: TGTGCCAGTAAAAAGGACAGGGCTGTGGACACCTTC
CDR3: CASKKDRAVDTF

D: -
V: TRBV6-5
size: -
J: TRBJ1-4
DNA: TGTGCCAGCCGGACAGTTAATGAAAAACTGTTTTTT
CDR3: CASRTVNEKLFF

D: TRBD1
V: TRBV30
size: -
J: TRBJ1-5
DNA: TGTGCCTGGAGTCCCGGACAGGGGAATCAGCCCCAGCATTTT
CDR3: CAWSPGQGNQPQHF

D: -
V: TRBV20-1
size: -
J: TRBJ1-5
DNA: TGCAGTGCTTTTAAACAGGGTTCCCAGCATTTT
CDR3: CSAFKQGSQHF

D: -
V: TRBV6-5
size: -
J: TRBJ2-1
DNA: TGTGCCACCAAGGACAGCAGATACTCCTACAATGAGCAGTTCTTC
CDR3: CATKDSRYSYNEQFF

D: -
V: TRBV5-4
size: -
J: TRBJ2-2
DNA: TGTGCCAGCAGCCCCCCCAGCACCGGGGAGCTGTTTTTT
CDR3: CASSPPSTGELFF

D: -
V: TRBV5-6
size: -
J: TRBJ2-2
DNA: TGTGCCAGCAGGGCAACAGGGTTGGCCGGGGAGCTGTTTTTT
CDR3: CASRATGLAGELFF

D: TRBD1
V: TRBV4-1
size: -
J: TRBJ1-6
DNA: TGCGCCAGCAGCCTGGGAACACAGGGGGGGGAGGTACCCCTCCACTTT
CDR3: CASSLGTQGGEVPLHF

D: -
V: TRBV19
size: -
J: TRBJ1-1
DNA: TGTGCCAGTAGTATAGTGGTTTGGGGGCCCCGTCTTGAAGCTTTCTTT
CDR3: CASSIVVWGPRLEAFF

D: TRBD1
V: TRBV19
size: -
J: TRBJ2-2
DNA: TGTGCCAGTAGGCGGCAGGGGGCGGACACCGGGGAGCTGTTTTTT
CDR3: CASRRQGADTGELFF

D: TRBD2
V: TRBV29-1
size: -
J: TRBJ2-3
DNA: TGCAGCGTTGAGGGACTAGCGGGAAGCACAGATACGCAGTATTTT
CDR3: CSVEGLAGSTDTQYF

D: -
V: TRBV5-4
size: -
J: TRBJ2-3
DNA: TGTGCCAGCAGCTTCAGGGGCACAGATACGCAGTATTTT
CDR3: CASSFRGTDTQYF

D: -
V: TRBV14
size: -
J: TRBJ1-1
DNA: TGTGCCAGCAGCCAGCGGTACACTGAAGCTTTCTTT
CDR3: CASSQRYTEAFF

D: -
V: TRBV5-1
size: -
J: TRBJ1-2
DNA: TGCGCCAGCAGCTTGTTAGGCCAGGGCAGCGGCTACACCTTC
CDR3: CASSLLGQGSGYTF

D: -
V: TRBV13
size: -
J: TRBJ2-5
DNA: TGTGCCAGCAGCTTAGAGGGGGACAACCAAGAGACCCAGTACTTC
CDR3: CASSLEGDNQETQYF

D: -
V: TRBV30
size: -
J: TRBJ1-1
DNA: TGTGCCTGGAGTGTAGGGACTCAAAATATGAACACTGAAGCTTTCTTT
CDR3: CAWSVGTQNMNTEAFF